Below, 20 T cell receptor beta chains from the same sample are listed, as sequenced in a study of cytomegalovirus exposure and HLA in healthy donors. Only in-frame clones appear in the TCRdb table, and some are missing; sequencing was by immunoSEQ multiplex PCR. In the table there are some 80,000 clones, 90% to 95% of which are singletons. Sequencing input: PBMCs. These receptors all come from a woman between 18 and 29 years old in good health and CMV-seronegative.

The chain uses TRBV27 and TRBJ1-2; D uncertain. Germline CDR1 and CDR2: MNHEY and SMNVEV (reference sequence). The CDR3 is 13 amino acids. The V gene lost 5 bases and the J gene lost 4 bases, with 11 bases spanning the gap. CDR3 in DNA: TGTGCCAGCAGTCCCAGGAAGACCTATGGCTACACCTTC. Residues: CASSPRKTYGYTF.

This rearrangement joins TRBV29-1 to TRBJ1-2; 7 bases agree with TRBD1. Germline V gene sequence: CDR1 SQVTM, CDR2 ANQGSEA. The length of the CDR3 is 12 residues. Germline trimming cut 5 bases from V and 8 bases from J; bases unmatched to any gene: 8. Here the CDR3 reads CSVSAGGRGYTF. The CDR3, as DNA: TGCAGCGTTTCTGCAGGGGGAAGGGGCTACACCTTC.

Only one count was recorded for this clone. The chain links TRBV7-9 to TRBJ2-7; 7 bases match TRBD2. This CDR3 is built from 14 residues. CDR1 SEHNR and CDR2 FQNEAQ come from the germline V gene (reference sequence). J lost 7 bases, V lost 0 bases, and 6 bases had no gene match. CDR3 DNA sequence: TGTGCCAGCAGCTTAGCCAGCGGGATAGAAGAGCAGTACTTC. It is translated as CASSLASGIEEQYF.

The chain employs TRBV28 and TRBJ1-2, with D unclear. The germline gives CDR1 MDHEN, CDR2 SYDVKM. V dropped 3 bases and J dropped 7 bases, with 9 bases sitting between them. This CDR3 comprises 12 residues. This CDR3 is CASSFRGLGYTF. The CDR3 DNA is TGTGCCAGCAGTTTCCGGGGTCTTGGCTACACCTTC.

The V call is TRBV11-2, the J call TRBJ1-2; 8 bases agree with TRBD1. The CDR3 loop spans 16 amino acids. Germline V lookup: CDR1 SGHAT, CDR2 FQNNGV. Losses at the gene ends were 4 bases for V and 7 bases for J; bases not matched to a gene: 14. In DNA, the CDR3 is TGTGCCAGCAGCTCCCGCCCTGGACAGGGAAGGGGTGGCTACACCTTC. It codes for CASSSRPGQGRGGYTF.

This clone was picked up one time. This rearrangement joins TRBV10-1 to TRBJ2-1; TRBD2 might be the D (5 bases). This CDR3 region has 15 residues. Deletions cut 2 bases from V and 9 bases from J, with 17 bases between. The germline V gene has CDR1 WNHNN and CDR2 SYGVQD (reference sequence). This CDR3 reads CASSEGPAVGFEQFF. The CDR3, as DNA: TGCGCCAGCAGTGAGGGCCCAGCGGTGGGCTTTGAGCAGTTCTTC.

The chain is built from TRBV2 and TRBJ2-1; TRBD2 matches 7 bases. Germline CDR1 and CDR2: SNHLY and FYNNEI. V lost 4 bases and J lost 10; bases outside the gene matches: 10. The CDR3 runs to 14 residues. CDR3 DNA sequence: TGTGCCAGCAGTGGGGTAGCGGGTATTAAGGAGCAGTTCTTC. This encodes CASSGVAGIKEQFF.

The chain recombines TRBV19 with TRBJ2-1; 7 positions match TRBD2. Germline trimming cut 1 base from V and 9 bases from J; bases unmatched to any gene: 6. Germline V gene data show CDR1 as LNHDA and CDR2 as SQIVND (reference sequence). This CDR3 contains 14 residues. CDR3 loop: CASSIGRLAGEQFF. In DNA form, the CDR3 reads TGTGCCAGTAGTATAGGGCGACTAGCTGGTGAGCAGTTCTTC.

The chain employs TRBV19 and TRBJ1-1; D not certain. Germline assignment: CDR1 LNHDA and CDR2 SQIVND (reference sequence). Trimming left V 7 bases short and J 4 bases short, with 13 bases between. The CDR3 is 13 amino acids. CDR3 nucleotides: TGTGCCAGTACCCGGGAGGTAACCACTGAAGCTTTCTTT. Protein sequence: CASTREVTTEAFF. The variable domain in full, completed from reference TRBV19 and TRBJ1-1, reads DGGITQSPKYLFRKEGQNVTLSCEQNLNHDAMYWYRQDPGQGLRLIYYSQIVNDFQKGDIAEGYSVSREKKESFPLTVTSAQKNPTAFYLCASTREVTTEAFFGQGTRLTVV.

The rearrangement joins TRBV12-5 to TRBJ1-1; 7 nucleotides align to TRBD1. With 5 bases clipped from V and 2 bases from J, the junction kept 8 bases outside the gene matches. The CDR3 has 15 amino acids. Per the germline V gene, CDR1 is LGHNT and CDR2 is FRNRAP. CDR3 amino acids: CASGPSGQLNTEAFF. CDR3 coding DNA: TGTGCTAGTGGTCCCTCGGGACAGCTTAACACTGAAGCTTTCTTT.

The chain joins TRBV6-5 to TRBJ1-2; D may be TRBD1 (5 bases). This CDR3 has 11 amino acids. The V end lost 4 bases, the J end lost 8 bases, and 8 bases lay between the germline ends. CDR1 is MNHEY and CDR2 is SVGAGI in the germline V gene. CDR3 in DNA: TGTGCCAGCAGTTTACCAGGGGGCTACACCTTC. Amino acids: CASSLPGGYTF.

This clone was seen only once. The rearrangement uses TRBV6-6 and TRBJ2-1; the D gene is possibly TRBD2 (5 bases). Germline V gene sequence: CDR1 MNHNY, CDR2 SVGAGI (reference sequence). Trimming cost V 4 bases and J 16 bases, with 20 bases left between them. The CDR3 length is 13 residues. For the CDR3, the DNA is TGTGCCAGCAGTTCGACCGAAGGAGGCGAGAACTTCTTC. Protein sequence: CASSSTEGGENFF.

The chain couples TRBV28 to TRBJ1-2; TRBD1 matches at 8 bases. The CDR3 length is 20 residues. The V and J ends lost 1 base and 5 bases, in that order; junction bases with no gene match: 21. Per the germline V gene, CDR1 is MDHEN and CDR2 is SYDVKM. As DNA, the CDR3 is TGTGCCAGCAGTTTATCTCGGTTTATACCGGGTCCCCGACAGGGGTATGGCTACACCTTC. This sequence encodes CASSLSRFIPGPRQGYGYTF.

The chain carries TRBV2 and TRBJ2-3; 12 nucleotides align to TRBD2. This CDR3 has 15 residues. V dropped 8 bases and J dropped 2; count of bases not matched to a gene: 5. Germline V gene lookup returns CDR1 SNHLY and CDR2 FYNNEI. CDR3 amino acids: CASEWTSGVTDTQYF. Written as DNA, the CDR3 is TGTGCCAGCGAGTGGACTAGCGGGGTCACAGATACGCAGTATTTT. The entire variable domain, with the rest obtained from reference TRBV2 and TRBJ2-3, is as follows: EPEVTQTPSHQVTQMGQEVILRCVPISNHLYFYWYRQILGQKVEFLVSFYNNEISEKSEIFDDQFSVERPDGSNFTLKIRSTKLEDSAMYFCASEWTSGVTDTQYFGPGTRLTVL.

CDR3: CASSTQGPRTDTQYF. DNA for the CDR3: TGTGCCAGCAGCACACAGGGACCTCGCACAGATACGCAGTATTTT. The J gene is TRBJ2-3, the V gene TRBV7-9; the D gene is possibly TRBD1 (6 bases). The V and J ends lost 5 bases and 1 base respectively, with 13 bases between them. The CDR3 has 15 amino acids. Per germline, CDR1 SEHNR and CDR2 FQNEAQ (reference sequence).

V and J are TRBV27 and TRBJ1-4; D gene unclear. The germline V gene has CDR1 MNHEY and CDR2 SMNVEV (reference sequence). CDR3 length equals 17 residues. With 2 bases removed from V and 3 bases from J, the gap between germline ends came to 16 bases. CDR3 amino acids: CASSLEGPWGANEKLFF. The CDR3, as DNA: TGTGCCAGCAGTTTAGAGGGCCCCTGGGGAGCTAATGAAAAACTGTTTTTT. Full variable domain (rest looked up from reference TRBV27 and TRBJ1-4): EAQVTQNPRYLITVTGKKLTVTCSQNMNHEYMSWYRQDPGLGLRQIYYSMNVEVTDKGDVPEGYKVSRKEKRNFPLILESPSPNQTSLYFCASSLEGPWGANEKLFFGSGTQLSVL.

The chain carries TRBV27 and TRBJ2-2; 10 positions agree with TRBD2. The CDR3 is made up of 14 amino acids. Germline V gives CDR1 MNHEY, CDR2 SMNVEV (reference sequence). The V gene end was trimmed by 3 bases and the J gene end by 7 bases; junction bases not matched to a gene: 2. CDR3: CASSFRTSGGELFF. The CDR3 region has the DNA TGTGCCAGCAGTTTCCGGACTAGCGGCGGGGAGCTGTTTTTT.

The rearrangement uses TRBV5-1 and TRBJ2-3; TRBD2 matches 9 bases. Germline CDR1 and CDR2: SGHRS and YFSETQ. Trimming cost V 0 bases and J 0 bases; bases outside gene matches: 2. This CDR3 contains 16 residues. Here the CDR3 DNA reads TGCGCCAGCAGCTTGGGCGGGGGGGCCAGCACAGATACGCAGTATTTT. Its protein is CASSLGGGASTDTQYF.

The chain employs TRBV11-2 and TRBJ2-3; TRBD2 matches 8 bases. V gave up 0 bases and J gave up 15 bases; unmatched junction bases: 8. CDR1 is SGHAT, CDR2 FQNNGV, per germline. The CDR3 length is 13 residues. This chain's CDR3 is CASSLERVAGSYF. As DNA, the CDR3 is TGTGCCAGCAGCTTAGAAAGGGTAGCGGGGAGTTATTTT.

The V gene is TRBV12-5, the J gene TRBJ2-1; no clear D. Trimming took 5 bases from V and 12 from J, leaving 11 bases between them. Germline values: CDR1 LGHNT, CDR2 FRNRAP. The CDR3 loop spans 11 amino acids. The CDR3 here is CASGPAVGQFF. The CDR3 nucleotides are TGTGCTAGTGGTCCCGCGGTGGGGCAGTTCTTC.